This TCR beta chain was sequenced for a study of PD-1 blockade in classical Hodgkin lymphoma. A note on this clone: The antigen remains unidentified.

CDR3 size: 15 residues. Between the trimmed V and J ends, which lost 6 bases and 4 bases, there was a span of 17 bases. Germline V gene sequence: CDR1 SGHAT, CDR2 FQNNGV. Time point indicated: newly diagnosed, previously untreated cHL patient sample. Using magnetic negative selection, the CD4+ T cells were separated out of thawed PBMCs. General study results and limits: Before treatment, TCR diversity in newly diagnosed patients was reportedly lower than in healthy donors.

This table comes from immunoSEQ multiplex PCR, and its TCRdb copy is limited to in-frame clones, with some not included. The sample has around 27,000 clones, 89% seen once. The material sequenced was CD4+ T cells from blood. The chain links TRBV11-2 to TRBJ2-3, with TRBD1 as a possible D gene (6 bases). This TCR was recovered from a human donor with classical Hodgkin lymphoma. The CDR3 DNA sequence: TGTGCCAGCAGTCCGGGACATTTATCCGCAGATACGCAGTATTTT. Protein sequence: CASSPGHLSADTQYF.